This T cell receptor (beta chain) was obtained from a study of T cell repertoires in cytomegalovirus infection. This clonotype was counted many times. Germline CDR1 and CDR2: MDHEN and SYDVKM. The CDR3 runs 14 residues. V trimming: 2 bases; J trimming: 6 bases; junction bases outside the gene matches: 6. MiXCR, run by TCRdb on the reads, gives a single entry per CDR3 protein. The sample shows more than 75,000 distinct CDR3 sequences, 3.7% of them seen only once. The source is a human donor in good health (CMV status not recorded). Some clones in this sample may be carry-over from other donors' samples. Sequenced input: PBMCs. The rearrangement joins TRBV28 to TRBJ1-2, with TRBD1 matching 7 bases. The DNA of the CDR3 is TGTGCCAGCAGTTTACCCACAGGGGTGAATGGCTACACCTTC. Protein sequence: CASSLPTGVNGYTF.